This TCR beta chain was documented in a study of prognosis after radiotherapy for stage I lung cancer. Germline V gene lookup returns CDR1 SGHRS and CDR2 YFSETQ. This CDR3 has 16 amino acids. V lost 1 base and J lost 4, with 17 bases in between. Genomic DNA yielded TCR beta CDR3, amplified by two-round multiplex PCR. TRBV and TRBJ genes each had their own specific primers in first-round PCR. TCRdb analysed the multiplex PCR reads with MiXCR anew, one entry per CDR3 protein. There are tens of thousands of distinct CDR3 sequences in the sample; around 30% occur only once, and roughly 34% lies in the top ten.

The origin of this receptor is a donor aged 50 or older with non-small cell lung cancer. The sample consisted of PBMCs, taken before or after stereotactic body radiation therapy (not recorded which). The chain links TRBV5-1 to TRBJ2-5; perhaps TRBD1 as D (7 bases). Here the CDR3 reads CASSLSFQGGGETQYF. The DNA for the CDR3 is TGCGCCAGCAGCTTGTCGTTCCAGGGGGGAGGAGAGACCCAGTACTTC.